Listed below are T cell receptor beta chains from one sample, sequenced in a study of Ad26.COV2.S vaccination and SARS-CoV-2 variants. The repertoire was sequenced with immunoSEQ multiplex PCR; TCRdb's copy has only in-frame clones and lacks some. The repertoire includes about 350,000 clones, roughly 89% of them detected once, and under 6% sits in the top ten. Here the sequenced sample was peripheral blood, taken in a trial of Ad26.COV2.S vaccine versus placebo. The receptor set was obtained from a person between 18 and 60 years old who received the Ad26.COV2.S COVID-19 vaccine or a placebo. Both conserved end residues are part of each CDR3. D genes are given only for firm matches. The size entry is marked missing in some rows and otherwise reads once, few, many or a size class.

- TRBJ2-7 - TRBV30 CALRDTTYEQYF TGTGCCTTACGGGACACCACCTACGAGCAGTACTTC
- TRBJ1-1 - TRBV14 CASSRVMNTEAFF TGTGCCAGCAGCCGAGTGATGAACACTGAAGCTTTCTTT
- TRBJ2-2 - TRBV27 CASSRALSGEAGELFF TGTGCCAGCAGTCGAGCACTGTCAGGGGAGGCCGGGGAGCTGTTTTTT
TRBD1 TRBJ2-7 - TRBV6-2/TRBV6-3 CASSYSRTGEQYF TGTGCCAGCAGTTACTCTAGGACAGGGGAGCAGTACTTC
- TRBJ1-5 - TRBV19 CASSMKGGGGSNQPQHF TGTGCCAGTAGTATGAAGGGCGGCGGCGGGAGCAATCAGCCCCAGCATTTT
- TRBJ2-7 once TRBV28 CASSSWGGQGRNYEQYF TGTGCCAGCAGTTCGTGGGGGGGGCAGGGCCGAAACTACGAGCAGTACTTC
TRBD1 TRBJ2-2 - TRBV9 CASSVEKDRGYTGELFF TGTGCCAGCAGCGTCGAGAAGGACAGGGGGTACACCGGGGAGCTGTTTTTT
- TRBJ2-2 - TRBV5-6 CASSRTVPGELFF TGTGCCAGCAGCAGGACAGTTCCCGGGGAGCTGTTTTTT
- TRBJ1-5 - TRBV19 CASSIRSQPQHF TGTGCCAGTAGTATCCGGAGTCAGCCCCAGCATTTT
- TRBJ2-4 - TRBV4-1 CASSQPGTGKNIQYF TGCGCCAGCAGCCAACCCGGGACTGGGAAAAACATTCAGTACTTC
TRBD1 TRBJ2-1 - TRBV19 CASSRPGGNEQFF TGTGCCAGTAGTCGACCAGGGGGCAATGAGCAGTTCTTC
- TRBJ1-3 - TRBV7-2 CASSRLISSGNTIYF TGTGCCAGCAGCCGCCTAATCAGCTCTGGAAACACCATATATTTT